The rows below give T cell receptor beta chains drawn from one sample of a study of T cells after yellow fever vaccination. TCRdb re-called the 5' RACE reads through MiXCR, storing one row per CDR3 protein. The data contain 200,000 to 300,000 distinct CDR3 sequences, roughly 13% of them seen just once; the ten biggest clones take up 0.4% to 0.55%. The sequenced sample was CD4+ T cells sorted from PBMCs, obtained 45 days after the yellow fever booster vaccination. These receptors were collected from a man in his thirties or forties who received the YFV17D yellow fever vaccine. Both conserved end residues are part of each CDR3. The order of the fields is CDR3 DNA, CDR3 protein, clone size, J gene, CDR3 length, D gene, V gene. The D gene is left open where the match is weak. Clone size is stated in some rows and not others, as once, few, many or a class when expanded.

cdr3_nt: TGCAGTGCCAAGGACCCAGCTAGTCCCGCCAGCTATGGCTACACCTTC; cdr3_aa: CSAKDPASPASYGYTF; clone_size: .; j_call: TRBJ1-2; cdr3_length: 16; d_call: .; v_call: TRBV20-1
cdr3_nt: TGTGCCAGCAGCCGGGACTTCAGCACAGATACGCAGTATTTT; cdr3_aa: CASSRDFSTDTQYF; clone_size: few; j_call: TRBJ2-3; cdr3_length: 14; d_call: .; v_call: TRBV7-2
cdr3_nt: TGCGCCAGCAGCGGACCCGGGACGGCAAGCTCTGGGGCCAACGTCCTGACTTTC; cdr3_aa: CASSGPGTASSGANVLTF; clone_size: .; j_call: TRBJ2-6; cdr3_length: 18; d_call: .; v_call: TRBV5-1
cdr3_nt: TGTGCCAGCAGCTTGGGGGCGGTTGAGCAGTTCTTC; cdr3_aa: CASSLGAVEQFF; clone_size: .; j_call: TRBJ2-1; cdr3_length: 12; d_call: .; v_call: TRBV7-9
cdr3_nt: TGCGCCAGCAGCCAACGGGGGAGCCTTTACGAGCAGTACTTC; cdr3_aa: CASSQRGSLYEQYF; clone_size: .; j_call: TRBJ2-7; cdr3_length: 14; d_call: .; v_call: TRBV5-1
cdr3_nt: TGTGCCAGCACCGGGGGGGCCCAGGGGCAAGAGACCCAGTACTTC; cdr3_aa: CASTGGAQGQETQYF; clone_size: .; j_call: TRBJ2-5; cdr3_length: 15; d_call: TRBD2; v_call: TRBV28
cdr3_nt: TGCAGTGCTAGACCTTTTCGCGGGAGTATCCACGAGCAGTACTTC; cdr3_aa: CSARPFRGSIHEQYF; clone_size: many; j_call: TRBJ2-7; cdr3_length: 15; d_call: TRBD2; v_call: TRBV20-1
cdr3_nt: TGTGCCAGCAGATTACGGGCGGGGGGGGCAATGTACGAGCAGTACTTC; cdr3_aa: CASRLRAGGAMYEQYF; clone_size: many; j_call: TRBJ2-7; cdr3_length: 16; d_call: TRBD2; v_call: TRBV7-2
cdr3_nt: TGCGCCAGCAGCAACGGTGGCGGAGAGACCCAGTACTTC; cdr3_aa: CASSNGGGETQYF; clone_size: few; j_call: TRBJ2-5; cdr3_length: 13; d_call: .; v_call: TRBV5-1
cdr3_nt: TGCAGCCTGAACAGCCAAGAGACCCAGTACTTC; cdr3_aa: CSLNSQETQYF; clone_size: many; j_call: TRBJ2-5; cdr3_length: 11; d_call: .; v_call: TRBV29-1
cdr3_nt: TGTGCCAGCAGTTACTCGGGTGGTAGGGAAACTGAAGCTTTCTTT; cdr3_aa: CASSYSGGRETEAFF; clone_size: .; j_call: TRBJ1-1; cdr3_length: 15; d_call: .; v_call: TRBV6-5
cdr3_nt: TGTGCCAGCTCACTCTTCGAACCTGGACTAGCGGGAGATGGCAAAAACATTCAGTACTTC; cdr3_aa: CASSLFEPGLAGDGKNIQYF; clone_size: few; j_call: TRBJ2-4; cdr3_length: 20; d_call: TRBD2; v_call: TRBV18
cdr3_nt: TGTGCCAGCAGCTTTCGGTGGGGACAGTCCTACGAGCAGTACTTC; cdr3_aa: CASSFRWGQSYEQYF; clone_size: .; j_call: TRBJ2-7; cdr3_length: 15; d_call: TRBD1; v_call: TRBV7-2
cdr3_nt: TGCAGTGCTATAGGTTCGCTAGCGGGAGGGCCGATGAAACAAGATACGCAGTATTTT; cdr3_aa: CSAIGSLAGGPMKQDTQYF; clone_size: .; j_call: TRBJ2-3; cdr3_length: 19; d_call: TRBD2; v_call: TRBV20-1
cdr3_nt: TGTGCCAGCAGCGTCGAGGGAGGGCACACCGGGGAGCTGTTTTTT; cdr3_aa: CASSVEGGHTGELFF; clone_size: few; j_call: TRBJ2-2; cdr3_length: 15; d_call: TRBD2; v_call: TRBV3-1
cdr3_nt: TGCAGTGCTAGAGGACTAGCGGGAGTGCGCGACAATGAGCAGTTCTTC; cdr3_aa: CSARGLAGVRDNEQFF; clone_size: few; j_call: TRBJ2-1; cdr3_length: 16; d_call: TRBD2; v_call: TRBV20-1
cdr3_nt: TGTGCCAGCAGCAAGGGACAGGGCTCTCATTATAACTATGGCTACACCTTC; cdr3_aa: CASSKGQGSHYNYGYTF; clone_size: .; j_call: TRBJ1-2; cdr3_length: 17; d_call: TRBD1; v_call: TRBV7-2
cdr3_nt: TGTGCCAGCAGGGCCGCAGCGAGGAATGAGCAGTTCTTC; cdr3_aa: CASRAAARNEQFF; clone_size: few; j_call: TRBJ2-1; cdr3_length: 13; d_call: .; v_call: TRBV6-5
cdr3_nt: TGTGCCAGCAGCTTAGCAGTGCAGTCCTACAATGAGCAGTTCTTC; cdr3_aa: CASSLAVQSYNEQFF; clone_size: few; j_call: TRBJ2-1; cdr3_length: 15; d_call: .; v_call: TRBV7-2
cdr3_nt: TGTGCCAGCAGCCCAACCTCGACAGGGGGGAACACTGAAGCTTTCTTT; cdr3_aa: CASSPTSTGGNTEAFF; clone_size: .; j_call: TRBJ1-1; cdr3_length: 16; d_call: TRBD1; v_call: TRBV6-1
cdr3_nt: TGCGCCAGCGGATCCGGTAATCAAGAGACCCAGTACTTC; cdr3_aa: CASGSGNQETQYF; clone_size: few; j_call: TRBJ2-5; cdr3_length: 13; d_call: .; v_call: TRBV5-1
cdr3_nt: TGCAGCGCTGGGACAGACCACTACGAGCAGTACTTC; cdr3_aa: CSAGTDHYEQYF; clone_size: .; j_call: TRBJ2-7; cdr3_length: 12; d_call: TRBD1; v_call: TRBV29-1